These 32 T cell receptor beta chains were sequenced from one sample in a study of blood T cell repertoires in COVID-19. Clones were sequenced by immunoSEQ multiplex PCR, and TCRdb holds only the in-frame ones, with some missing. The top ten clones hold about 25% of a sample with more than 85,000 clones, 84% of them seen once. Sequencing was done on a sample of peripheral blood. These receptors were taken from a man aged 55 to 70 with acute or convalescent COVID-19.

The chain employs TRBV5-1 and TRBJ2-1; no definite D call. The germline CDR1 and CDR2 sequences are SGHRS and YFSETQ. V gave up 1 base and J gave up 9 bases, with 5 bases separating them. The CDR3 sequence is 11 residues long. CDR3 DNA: TGCGCCAGCAGCTTGAGCCGTGAGCAGTTCTTC. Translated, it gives CASSLSREQFF.

The chain's CDR3 is CASSQGRGESQPQHF. CDR3 DNA: TGTGCCAGCAGCCAAGGCAGGGGAGAAAGTCAGCCCCAGCATTTT. The rearrangement links TRBV3-1 (or the pseudogene TRBV3-2) to TRBJ1-5, with a weak D call TRBD1 (6 bases). This CDR3 has 15 residues. Germline-derived CDR1 and CDR2 are LGHDT and YNNKEL (reference sequence). The V end was cut by 1 base, the J end by 6 bases, with 13 bases between.

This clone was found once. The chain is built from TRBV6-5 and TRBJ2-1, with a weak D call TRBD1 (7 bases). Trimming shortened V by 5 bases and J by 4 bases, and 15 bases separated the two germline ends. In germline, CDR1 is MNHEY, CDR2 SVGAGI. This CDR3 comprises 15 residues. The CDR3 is CASSQTRDSYNEQFF. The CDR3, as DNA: TGTGCCAGCAGTCAAACGCGGGACAGTTACAATGAGCAGTTCTTC.

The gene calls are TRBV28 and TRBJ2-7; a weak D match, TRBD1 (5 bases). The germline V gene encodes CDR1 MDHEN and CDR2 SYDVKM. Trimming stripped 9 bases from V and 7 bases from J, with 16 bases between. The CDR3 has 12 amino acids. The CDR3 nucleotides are TGTGCCAGTCAGACAGACGTGGGGGAGCAGTACGTC. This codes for CASQTDVGEQYV.

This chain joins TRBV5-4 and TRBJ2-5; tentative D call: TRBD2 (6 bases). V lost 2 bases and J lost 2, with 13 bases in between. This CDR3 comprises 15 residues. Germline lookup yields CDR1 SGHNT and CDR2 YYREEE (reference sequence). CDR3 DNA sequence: TGTGCCAGCAGCTTCGGGAGAGAGGGACAAGAGACCCAGTACTTC. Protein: CASSFGREGQETQYF.

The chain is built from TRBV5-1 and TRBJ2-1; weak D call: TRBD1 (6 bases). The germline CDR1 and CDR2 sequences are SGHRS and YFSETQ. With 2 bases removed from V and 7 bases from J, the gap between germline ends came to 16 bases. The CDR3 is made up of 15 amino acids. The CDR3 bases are TGCGCCAGCAGCTTTGGAGGACAGAGTATGAATGAGCAGTTCTTC. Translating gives CASSFGGQSMNEQFF.

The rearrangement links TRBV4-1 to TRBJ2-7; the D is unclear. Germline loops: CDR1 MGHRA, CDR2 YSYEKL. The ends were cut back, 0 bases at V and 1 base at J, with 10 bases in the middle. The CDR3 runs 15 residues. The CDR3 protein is CASSQEPARSYEQYV. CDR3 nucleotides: TGCGCCAGCAGCCAAGAACCCGCTCGGTCCTACGAGCAGTACGTC.

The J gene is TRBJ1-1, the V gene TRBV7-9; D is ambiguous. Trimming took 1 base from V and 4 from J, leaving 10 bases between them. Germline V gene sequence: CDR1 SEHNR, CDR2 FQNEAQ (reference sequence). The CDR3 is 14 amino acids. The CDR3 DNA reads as TGTGCCAGCAGCTTAGAAGGAGGTACCACTGAAGCTTTCTTT. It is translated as CASSLEGGTTEAFF.

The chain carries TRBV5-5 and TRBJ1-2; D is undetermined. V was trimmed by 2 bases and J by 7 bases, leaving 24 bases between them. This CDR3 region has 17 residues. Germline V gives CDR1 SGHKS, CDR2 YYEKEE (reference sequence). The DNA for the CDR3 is TGTGCCAGCAGCTTTATATTTTGGCGGGCGTCCTTTGGTGGCTACACCTTC. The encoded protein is CASSFIFWRASFGGYTF.

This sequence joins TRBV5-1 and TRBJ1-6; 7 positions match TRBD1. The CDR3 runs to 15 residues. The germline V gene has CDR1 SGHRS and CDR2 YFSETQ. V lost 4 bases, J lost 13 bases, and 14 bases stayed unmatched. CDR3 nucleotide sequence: TGCGCCAGCAGCCGCGATAAAGACAGGGTCAGGCCCCTCCACTTT. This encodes CASSRDKDRVRPLHF.

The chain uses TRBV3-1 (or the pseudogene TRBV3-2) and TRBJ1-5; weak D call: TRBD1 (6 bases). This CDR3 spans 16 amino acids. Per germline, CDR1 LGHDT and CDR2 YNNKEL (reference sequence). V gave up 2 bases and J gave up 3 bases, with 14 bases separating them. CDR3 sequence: CASSQTMTGFNQPQHF. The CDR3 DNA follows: TGTGCCAGCAGCCAAACGATGACAGGATTCAATCAGCCCCAGCATTTT.

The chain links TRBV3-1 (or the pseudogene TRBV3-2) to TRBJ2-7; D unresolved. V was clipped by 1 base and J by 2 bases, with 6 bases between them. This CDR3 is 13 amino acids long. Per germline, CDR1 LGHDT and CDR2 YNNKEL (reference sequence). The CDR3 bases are TGTGCCAGCAGCCAAGGTTTCGCCTACGAGCAGTACTTC. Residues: CASSQGFAYEQYF.

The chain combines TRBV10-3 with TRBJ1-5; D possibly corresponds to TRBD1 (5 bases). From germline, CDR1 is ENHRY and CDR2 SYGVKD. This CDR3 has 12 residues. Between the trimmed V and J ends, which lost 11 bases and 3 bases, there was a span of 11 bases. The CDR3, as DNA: TGTGCCGCAGACAGTCCCAATCAGCCCCAGCATTTT. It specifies CAADSPNQPQHF.

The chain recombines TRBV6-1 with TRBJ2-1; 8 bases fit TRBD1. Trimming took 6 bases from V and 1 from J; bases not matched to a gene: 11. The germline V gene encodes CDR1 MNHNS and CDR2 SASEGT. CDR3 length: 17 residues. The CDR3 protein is CASRENRGTVSYNEQFF. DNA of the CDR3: TGTGCCAGCAGGGAAAACAGGGGGACGGTGTCCTACAATGAGCAGTTCTTC.

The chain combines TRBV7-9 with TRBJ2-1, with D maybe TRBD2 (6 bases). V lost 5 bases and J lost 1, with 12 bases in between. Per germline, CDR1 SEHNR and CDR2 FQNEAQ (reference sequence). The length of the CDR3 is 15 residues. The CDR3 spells CASSPWGVSYNEQFF. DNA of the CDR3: TGTGCCAGCAGCCCCTGGGGGGTTTCCTACAATGAGCAGTTCTTC.

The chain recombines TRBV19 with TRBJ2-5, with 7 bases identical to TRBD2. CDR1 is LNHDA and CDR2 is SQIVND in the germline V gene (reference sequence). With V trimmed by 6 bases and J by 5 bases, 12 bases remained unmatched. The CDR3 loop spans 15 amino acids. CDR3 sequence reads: CASRIYSGAPETQYF. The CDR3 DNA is TGTGCCAGTAGGATCTACAGCGGGGCTCCCGAGACCCAGTACTTC.

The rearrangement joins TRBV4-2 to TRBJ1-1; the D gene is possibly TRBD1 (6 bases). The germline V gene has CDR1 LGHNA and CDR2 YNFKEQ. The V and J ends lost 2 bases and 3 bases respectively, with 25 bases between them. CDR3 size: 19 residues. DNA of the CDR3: TGTGCCAGCAGCCAACTTACCTACAGGGATCTGTTTTTAGACACTGAAGCTTTCTTT. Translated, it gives CASSQLTYRDLFLDTEAFF.

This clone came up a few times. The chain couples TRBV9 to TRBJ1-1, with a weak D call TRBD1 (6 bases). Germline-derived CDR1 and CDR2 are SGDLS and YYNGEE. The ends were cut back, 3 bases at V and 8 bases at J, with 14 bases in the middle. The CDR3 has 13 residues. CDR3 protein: CASSARPGQEAFF. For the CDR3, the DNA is TGTGCCAGCAGCGCGCGACCGGGACAAGAAGCTTTCTTT.

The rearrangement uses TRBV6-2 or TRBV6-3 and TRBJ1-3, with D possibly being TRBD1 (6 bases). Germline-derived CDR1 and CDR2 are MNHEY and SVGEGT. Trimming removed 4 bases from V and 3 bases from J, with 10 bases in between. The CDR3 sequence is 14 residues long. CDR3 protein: CASSSQGSGNTIYF. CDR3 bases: TGTGCCAGCAGTTCCCAGGGGAGTGGAAACACCATATATTTT.

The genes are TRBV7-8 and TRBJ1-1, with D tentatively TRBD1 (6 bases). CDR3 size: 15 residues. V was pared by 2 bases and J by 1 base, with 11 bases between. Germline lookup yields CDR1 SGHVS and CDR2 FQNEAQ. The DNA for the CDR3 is TGTGCCAGCAGCTTACGGACAGACGAGAACACTGAAGCTTTCTTT. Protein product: CASSLRTDENTEAFF.

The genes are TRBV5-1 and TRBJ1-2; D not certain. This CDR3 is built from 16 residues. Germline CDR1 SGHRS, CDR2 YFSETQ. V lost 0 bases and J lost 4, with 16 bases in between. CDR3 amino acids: CASSLDAGGAGYGYTF. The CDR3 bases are TGCGCCAGCAGCTTGGATGCAGGAGGAGCCGGCTATGGCTACACCTTC.

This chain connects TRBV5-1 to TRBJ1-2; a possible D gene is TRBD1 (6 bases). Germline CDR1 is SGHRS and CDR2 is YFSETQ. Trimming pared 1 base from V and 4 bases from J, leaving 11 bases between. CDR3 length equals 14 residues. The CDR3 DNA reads TGCGCCAGCAGCTTGACAGGGTATGGCTATGGCTACACCTTC. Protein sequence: CASSLTGYGYGYTF.

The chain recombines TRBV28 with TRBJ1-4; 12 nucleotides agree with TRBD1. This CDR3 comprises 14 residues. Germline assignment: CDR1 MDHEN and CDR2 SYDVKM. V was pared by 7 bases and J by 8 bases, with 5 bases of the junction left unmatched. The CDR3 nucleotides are TGTGCCAGCAACTCGGGGACAGGGGGCGAAAAACTGTTTTTT. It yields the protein CASNSGTGGEKLFF.

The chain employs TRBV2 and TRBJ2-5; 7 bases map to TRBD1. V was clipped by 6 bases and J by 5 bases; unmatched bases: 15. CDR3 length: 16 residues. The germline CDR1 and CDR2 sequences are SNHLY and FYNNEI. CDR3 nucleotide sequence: TGTGCCAGCAGCATGTCTGACAGGGTTTTGTGGGAGACCCAGTACTTC. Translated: CASSMSDRVLWETQYF. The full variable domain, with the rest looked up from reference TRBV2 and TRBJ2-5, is EPEVTQTPSHQVTQMGQEVILRCVPISNHLYFYWYRQILGQKVEFLVSFYNNEISEKSEIFDDQFSVERPDGSNFTLKIRSTKLEDSAMYFCASSMSDRVLWETQYFGPGTRLLVL.

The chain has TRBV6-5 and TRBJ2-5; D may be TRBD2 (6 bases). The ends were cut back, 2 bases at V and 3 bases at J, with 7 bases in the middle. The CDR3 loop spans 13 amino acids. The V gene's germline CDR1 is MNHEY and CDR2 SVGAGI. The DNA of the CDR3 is TGTGCCAGCAGTTACGCGGGGAAAGAGACCCAGTACTTC. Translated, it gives CASSYAGKETQYF.

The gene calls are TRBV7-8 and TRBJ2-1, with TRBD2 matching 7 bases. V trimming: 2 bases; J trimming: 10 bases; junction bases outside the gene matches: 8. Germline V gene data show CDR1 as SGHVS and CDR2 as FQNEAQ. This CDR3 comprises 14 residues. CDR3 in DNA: TGTGCCAGCAGCTTAACGGGTCTAGCGGTGGAGCAGTTCTTC. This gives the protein CASSLTGLAVEQFF.

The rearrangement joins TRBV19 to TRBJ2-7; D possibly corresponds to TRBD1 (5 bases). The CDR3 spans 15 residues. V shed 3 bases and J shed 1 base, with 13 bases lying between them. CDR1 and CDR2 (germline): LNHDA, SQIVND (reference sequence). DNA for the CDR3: TGTGCCAGTAGTATGAACAGGAAACCGTCCTACGAGCAGTACTTC. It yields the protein CASSMNRKPSYEQYF.

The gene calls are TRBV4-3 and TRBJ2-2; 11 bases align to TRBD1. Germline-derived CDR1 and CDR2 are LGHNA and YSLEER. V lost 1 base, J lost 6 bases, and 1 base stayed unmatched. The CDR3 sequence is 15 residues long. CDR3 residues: CASSQGDRGSGELFF. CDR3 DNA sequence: TGCGCCAGCAGCCAAGGGGACAGGGGGTCCGGGGAGCTGTTTTTT.

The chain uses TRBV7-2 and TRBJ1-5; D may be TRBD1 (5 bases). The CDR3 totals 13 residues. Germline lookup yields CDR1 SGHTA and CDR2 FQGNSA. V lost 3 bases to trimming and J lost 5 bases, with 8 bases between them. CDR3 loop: CASSFRGDQPQHF. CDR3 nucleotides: TGTGCCAGCAGCTTTAGGGGTGATCAGCCCCAGCATTTT.

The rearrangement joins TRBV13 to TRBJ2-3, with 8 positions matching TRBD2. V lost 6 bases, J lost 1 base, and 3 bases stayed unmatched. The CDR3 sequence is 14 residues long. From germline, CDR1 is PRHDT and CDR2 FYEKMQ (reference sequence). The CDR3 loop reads CASRGRGGTDTQYF. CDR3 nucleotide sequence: TGTGCCAGCAGGGGGCGGGGGGGCACAGATACGCAGTATTTT. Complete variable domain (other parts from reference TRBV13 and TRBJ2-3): AAGVIQSPRHLIKEKRETATLKCYPIPRHDTVYWYQQGPGQDPQFLISFYEKMQSDKGSIPDRFSAQQFSDYHSELNMSSLELGDSALYFCASRGRGGTDTQYFGPGTRLTVL.

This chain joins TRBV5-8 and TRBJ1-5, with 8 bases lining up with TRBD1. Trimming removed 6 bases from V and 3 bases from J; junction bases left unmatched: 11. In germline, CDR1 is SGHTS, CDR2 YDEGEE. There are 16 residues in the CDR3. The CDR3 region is CASTNRRTGNNQPQHF. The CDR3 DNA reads TGTGCCAGCACCAACAGGCGGACAGGGAACAATCAGCCCCAGCATTTT. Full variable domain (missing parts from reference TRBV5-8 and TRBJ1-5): EAGVTQSPTHLIKTRGQQATLRCSPISGHTSVYWYQQALGLGLQFLLWYDEGEERNRGNFPPRFSGRQFPNYSSELNVNALELEDSALYLCASTNRRTGNNQPQHFGDGTRLSIL.

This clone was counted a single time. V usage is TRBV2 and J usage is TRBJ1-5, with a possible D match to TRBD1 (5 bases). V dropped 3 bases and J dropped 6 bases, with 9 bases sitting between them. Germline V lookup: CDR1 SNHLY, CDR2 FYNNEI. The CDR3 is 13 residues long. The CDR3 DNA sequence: TGTGCCAGCAGTGACAGGGAACGTCAGCCCCAGCATTTT. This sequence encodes CASSDRERQPQHF.